Below are 2 T cell receptor beta chains sequenced from a single sample in a study of OX40 agonist ivuxolimab in advanced cancers. The assay was immunoSEQ multiplex PCR, and TCRdb's table has in-frame clones only and misses some. The data hold more than 45,000 clones, with approximately 86% observed a single time. The sequences come from CD4+ or CD8+ T cells sorted from blood, collected in a trial of the OX40 agonist ivuxolimab. The origin of the receptors is an adult with an advanced solid tumor such as melanoma, head and neck, liver or kidney cancer.

The rearrangement links TRBV28 to TRBJ1-6; TRBD1 might be the D (6 bases). The CDR3 has 16 residues. Germline V gives CDR1 MDHEN, CDR2 SYDVKM. V lost 8 bases and J 4 bases, leaving 18 bases between the germline ends. CDR3 loop: CASSPAGAIYNSPLHF. CDR3 DNA: TGTGCCAGCTCCCCGGCGGGGGCTATATATAATTCACCCCTCCACTTT.

This clone showed up just once. The chain carries TRBV30 and TRBJ1-5; D is undetermined. Germline CDR1 is GTSNPN and CDR2 is SVGIG (reference sequence). Trimming cost V 0 bases and J 8 bases, with 14 bases left between them. This CDR3 spans 14 amino acids. The CDR3 region has the DNA TGTGCCTGGAGTGTTGGCAGGCGGCTAGAGCCCCAGCATTTT. This codes for CAWSVGRRLEPQHF.